Included here is one T cell receptor (beta chain) sequence, with context. What it recognizes is unknown. The data originate from a study of cytomegalovirus exposure and HLA in healthy donors. Study-level information: For the 300 to 400 genotyped donors, roughly 80% fell within the Caucasian-associated ancestry cluster.

The PCR made use of 60 Vbeta and 13 Jbeta primers. Assay: immunoSEQ multiplex PCR; the TCRdb copy retains only in-frame clones and omits some. This table holds 85,000 to 100,000 clones, roughly 60% found once. Study findings and constraints: Association of a missense DCLRE1C variant with TCR beta V- and J-gene trimming was reported in a later analysis. The authors listed approximately 160 TCR beta chains as cytomegalovirus-associated.

Germline CDR1 reads KGHSH; CDR2 reads LQKENI. Trimming took 0 bases from V and 0 from J, leaving 15 bases between them. CDR3 length: 17 residues. These donors, healthy bone marrow donors, were studied. The V and J genes are TRBV18 and TRBJ2-7; a weak D match, TRBD1 (6 bases). The TCR originated in a human donor in good health. The specimen was PBMCs. The CDR3 DNA sequence: TGTGCCAGCTCACCACCGGGGTTGACAGGTGTCTCCTACGAGCAGTACTTC. It codes for CASSPPGLTGVSYEQYF.